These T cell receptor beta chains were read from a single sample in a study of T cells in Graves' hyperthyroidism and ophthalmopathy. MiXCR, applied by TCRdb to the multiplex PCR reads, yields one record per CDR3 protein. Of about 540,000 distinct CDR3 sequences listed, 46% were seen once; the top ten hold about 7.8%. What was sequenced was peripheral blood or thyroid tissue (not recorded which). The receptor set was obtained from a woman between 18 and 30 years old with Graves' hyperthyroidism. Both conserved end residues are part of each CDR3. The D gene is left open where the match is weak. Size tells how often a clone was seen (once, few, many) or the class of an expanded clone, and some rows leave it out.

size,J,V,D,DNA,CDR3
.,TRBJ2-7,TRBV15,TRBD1,TGTGCCACCAGCATCATTGCGACAGGGTACGAGCAGTACTTC,CATSIIATGYEQYF
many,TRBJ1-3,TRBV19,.,TGTGCCAGTGGGAGCGTTGGAAACACCATATATTTT,CASGSVGNTIYF
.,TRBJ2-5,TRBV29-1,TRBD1,TGCAGCGTACGGACAGGGACCCAGTACTTC,CSVRTGTQYF
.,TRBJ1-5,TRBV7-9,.,TGTGCCAGCAGTTTCAGCAAGGGCAATCAGCCCCAGCATTTT,CASSFSKGNQPQHF
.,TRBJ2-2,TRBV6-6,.,TGTGCCAGCAGTTACAGGGGCGCGAACACCGGGGAGCTGTTTTTT,CASSYRGANTGELFF
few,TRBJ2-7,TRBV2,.,TGTGCCAGCAGTGATTCGCAAAGCGCCCTTGGTAACGAGCAGTACTTC,CASSDSQSALGNEQYF
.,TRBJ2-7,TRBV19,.,TGTGCCAGTAGTATAAGAGCCCACGAGCAGTACTTC,CASSIRAHEQYF
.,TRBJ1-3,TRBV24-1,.,TGTGCCAGCAGTTCCGGGGGGGGTGGAAACACCATATATTTT,CASSSGGGGNTIYF
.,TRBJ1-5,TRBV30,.,TGTGCCTGGAGCTTGGGGAGCAATCAGCCCCAGCATTTT,CAWSLGSNQPQHF
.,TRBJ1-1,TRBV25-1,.,TGTGCCAGCAGCCAAGATCTCCCAGAGAACACTGAAGCTTTCTTT,CASSQDLPENTEAFF
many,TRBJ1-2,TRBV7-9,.,TGTGCCAGCAGCTCCCTGGTCCAAGGGTTAGGCTACACCTTC,CASSSLVQGLGYTF
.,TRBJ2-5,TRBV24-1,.,TGTGCCACCGGTGATTTAGCAGCCCAAGAGACCCAGTACTTC,CATGDLAAQETQYF
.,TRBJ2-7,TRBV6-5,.,TGTGCCAGCAGTTTACAGGGAGGGGGGTACTACGAGCAGTACTTC,CASSLQGGGYYEQYF
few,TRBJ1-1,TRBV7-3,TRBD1,TGTGCCAGCAGCTCCGACAGGGTGTCTGAAGCTTTCTTT,CASSSDRVSEAFF
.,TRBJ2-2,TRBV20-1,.,TGCAGTGCTAGAGATCTGACAGACGCGAACACCGGGGAGCTGTTTTTT,CSARDLTDANTGELFF
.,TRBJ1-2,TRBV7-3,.,TGTGCCAGCAGCTTAACACAAGGGGAGTCTGGCTACACCTTC,CASSLTQGESGYTF
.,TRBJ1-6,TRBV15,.,TGTGCCACCAGCAGCATCGGGACGACAGATTCACCCCTCCACTTT,CATSSIGTTDSPLHF
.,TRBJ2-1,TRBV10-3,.,TGTGCCATCAGTGATGTGAACGACCGAGGTTACAATGAGCAGTTCTTC,CAISDVNDRGYNEQFF
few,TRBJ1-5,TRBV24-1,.,TGTGCCAGCAGTCCGACGGGACTCAATCAGCCCCAGCATTTT,CASSPTGLNQPQHF
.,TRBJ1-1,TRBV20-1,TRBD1,TGCAGTGCTGAAACATTCGACAGGGCGAACACTGAAGCTTTCTTT,CSAETFDRANTEAFF
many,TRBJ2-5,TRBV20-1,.,TGCAGTGCTAGACCCGCGAAAGAGACCCAGTACTTC,CSARPAKETQYF
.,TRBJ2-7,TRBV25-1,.,TGTGCCAGCGGGACGGTGAACTACGAGCAGTACTTC,CASGTVNYEQYF
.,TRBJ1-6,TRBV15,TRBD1,TGTGCCACCAGCAGAGCCGCCGGGACAGCGTGGTGGAATTCACCCCTCCACTTT,CATSRAAGTAWWNSPLHF
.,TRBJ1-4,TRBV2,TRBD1,TGTGTCAGCAGCTTGAGAACAGGGGCTAATGAAAAACTGTTTTTT,CVSSLRTGANEKLFF
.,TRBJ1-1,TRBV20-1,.,TGCAGTGCTCCTCCAGAGGCGGGATTGAACACTGAAGCTTTCTTT,CSAPPEAGLNTEAFF
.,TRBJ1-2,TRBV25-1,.,TGTGCCAGTAGCTCGGACAGCCGCAACTGTGGCTACACCTTC,CASSSDSRNCGYTF
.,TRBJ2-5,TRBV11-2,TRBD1,TGTGCCAGCAGCTTGGACAGGAGGACTTCTGAGACCCAGTACTTC,CASSLDRRTSETQYF
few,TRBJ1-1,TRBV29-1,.,TGCAGCGTTGATGGGTGGTTTCAGGGGACCACTGAAGCTTTCTTT,CSVDGWFQGTTEAFF
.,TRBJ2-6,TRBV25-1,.,TGTGCCAGCTCACCTCCGTGGGGGGCCAACGTCCTGACTTTC,CASSPPWGANVLTF
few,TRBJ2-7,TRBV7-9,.,TGTGCCAGCAGCCCCCAACGGACCTACGAGCAGTACTTC,CASSPQRTYEQYF
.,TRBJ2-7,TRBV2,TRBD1,TGTGCCAGCTTAGGCTGGGACAGGGTTAGAAATGAGCAGTACTTC,CASLGWDRVRNEQYF
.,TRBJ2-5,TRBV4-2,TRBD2,TGTGCCAGCAGCCAAGAGGTTAGCGGGAGCCAAGAGACCCAGTACTTC,CASSQEVSGSQETQYF
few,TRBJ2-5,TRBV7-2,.,TGTGCCAGCAGCCCCGCTCAGGTACAAGAGACCCAGTACTTC,CASSPAQVQETQYF
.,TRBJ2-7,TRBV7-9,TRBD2,TGTGCCAGCAGCTTAGAAGCTAGCGGGAGCCTCGGCTACGAGCAGTACTTC,CASSLEASGSLGYEQYF
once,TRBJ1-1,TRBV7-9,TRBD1,TGTGCCAGCAGCTTGTCAGGGGGCTATGGAAACACTGAAGCTTTCTTT,CASSLSGGYGNTEAFF
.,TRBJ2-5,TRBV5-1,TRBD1,TGCGCCAGCAGCTTGAGTGCCGGGACAGGGGAGACCCAGTACTTC,CASSLSAGTGETQYF
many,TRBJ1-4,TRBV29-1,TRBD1,TGCAGCGTGTGGGACAGTGAAAAACTGTTTTTT,CSVWDSEKLFF